This T cell receptor (beta chain) was observed in a study of blood T cell repertoires in COVID-19. The repertoire was sequenced with immunoSEQ multiplex PCR; TCRdb's copy has only in-frame clones and lacks some. The sample contains approximately 94,000 clones, roughly four fifths of which appear only once. CDR1 is SNHLY, CDR2 FYNNEI, per germline. The CDR3 runs 13 residues. V lost 8 bases and J lost 7, with 14 bases in between. The sequence was obtained from a human donor in a cohort sampled during active COVID-19. What was sequenced was peripheral blood. This chain joins TRBV2 and TRBJ1-4; TRBD1 is a possible D gene (6 bases). CDR3 DNA sequence: TGTGCCAGCTTCTGGGGGCAGGGTGAAAAACTGTTTTTT. Protein sequence: CASFWGQGEKLFF. Complete variable domain (other parts from reference TRBV2 and TRBJ1-4): EPEVTQTPSHQVTQMGQEVILRCVPISNHLYFYWYRQILGQKVEFLVSFYNNEISEKSEIFDDQFSVERPDGSNFTLKIRSTKLEDSAMYFCASFWGQGEKLFFGSGTQLSVL.